This entry features one T cell receptor (beta chain) sequence. This specimen comes from a study of blood T cell repertoires in COVID-19. Study background: Acute and convalescent COVID-19 specimens originated in the United States, Italy and Spain. The analysed material was cDNA or gDNA that came from T cells, B-cell-depleted T cells, or PBMCs.

How the authors handled the data: Amplified reference gene primers provided the basis for estimating nucleated cell counts. Libraries were prepared by immunoSEQ multiplex PCR; TCRdb keeps only in-frame clonotypes and omits some of them. For V, J and clone size, that table is used; D and trimming come from the DNA. The data contain 97,000 or so clones, 60% to 85% of them singletons. Source material: peripheral blood. This receptor was obtained from a woman older than 75 with active or convalescent COVID-19.

The CDR3 DNA is TGTGCCAGTAGTAAGGGGCCGGGACAGGGAAGATATCAGCCCCAGCATTTT. Its translation is CASSKGPGQGRYQPQHF. The gene calls are TRBV19 and TRBJ1-5, with 9 bases that match TRBD1. V lost 4 bases to trimming and J lost 5 bases; unmatched junction nucleotides: 12. The CDR3 totals 17 residues. Germline V CDR1 and CDR2: LNHDA, SQIVND (reference sequence).